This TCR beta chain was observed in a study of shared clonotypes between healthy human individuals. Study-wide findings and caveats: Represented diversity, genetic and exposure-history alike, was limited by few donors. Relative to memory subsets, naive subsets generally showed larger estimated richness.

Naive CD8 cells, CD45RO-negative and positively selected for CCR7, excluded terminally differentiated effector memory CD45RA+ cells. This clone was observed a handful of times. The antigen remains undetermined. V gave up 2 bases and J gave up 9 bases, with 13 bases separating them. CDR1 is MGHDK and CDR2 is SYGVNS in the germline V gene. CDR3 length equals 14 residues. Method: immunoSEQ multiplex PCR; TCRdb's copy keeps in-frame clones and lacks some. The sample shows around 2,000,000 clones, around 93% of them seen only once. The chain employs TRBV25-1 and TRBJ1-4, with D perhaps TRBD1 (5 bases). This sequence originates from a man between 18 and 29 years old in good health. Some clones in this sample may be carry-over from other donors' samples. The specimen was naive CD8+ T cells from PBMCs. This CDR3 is CASSEGWGDKKLFF. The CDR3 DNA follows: TGTGCCAGCAGTGAAGGATGGGGCGACAAAAAACTGTTTTTT.